A selection of T cell receptor beta chains follows, all from one sample in a study of shared clonotypes between healthy human individuals. The data were produced by immunoSEQ multiplex PCR, yet TCRdb's version contains in-frame clones alone and is incomplete. Counted here are roughly 1,100,000 clones, under 80% occurring once; the ten biggest clones make up 1.4%. Sequencing was done on a sample of memory CD4+ T cells sorted from blood. The receptors were gathered from a young man in good health. Both conserved end residues are part of each CDR3. Each record gives: CDR3 protein, J gene, V gene.

cdr3_aa: CASSLEQGWDTEAFF
j_call: TRBJ1-1
v_call: TRBV5-1

cdr3_aa: CASSDGVWVEAFF
j_call: TRBJ1-1
v_call: TRBV6-1

cdr3_aa: CASSFGGGSREQYF
j_call: TRBJ2-7
v_call: TRBV7-8

cdr3_aa: CASSSRGTEAFF
j_call: TRBJ1-1
v_call: TRBV28

cdr3_aa: CASSQDRASLYEQYF
j_call: TRBJ2-7
v_call: TRBV4-3

cdr3_aa: CASSSGLINEKLFF
j_call: TRBJ1-4
v_call: TRBV7-9

cdr3_aa: CAWSVGPPRNTEAFF
j_call: TRBJ1-1
v_call: TRBV30

cdr3_aa: CASSRGSGTEAFF
j_call: TRBJ1-1
v_call: TRBV5-6

cdr3_aa: CAWSVGRGANQPQHF
j_call: TRBJ1-5
v_call: TRBV30

cdr3_aa: CASRRAAAKNIQYF
j_call: TRBJ2-4
v_call: TRBV6-5

cdr3_aa: CASSPIGANTEAFF
j_call: TRBJ1-1
v_call: TRBV18

cdr3_aa: CASSQEKGEQYF
j_call: TRBJ2-7
v_call: TRBV2

cdr3_aa: CATSRGRVTEAFF
j_call: TRBJ1-1
v_call: TRBV15

cdr3_aa: CASSPSQGAEGEQYF
j_call: TRBJ2-7
v_call: TRBV5-1

cdr3_aa: CASSLAGPWANEQFF
j_call: TRBJ2-1
v_call: TRBV5-6

cdr3_aa: CASEPQGFGANVLTF
j_call: TRBJ2-6
v_call: TRBV5-1

cdr3_aa: CASSRGLAGFNEQFF
j_call: TRBJ2-1
v_call: TRBV11-2

cdr3_aa: CASSPRGRIQETQYF
j_call: TRBJ2-5
v_call: TRBV5-1

cdr3_aa: CASSPGTANQPQHF
j_call: TRBJ1-5
v_call: TRBV18

cdr3_aa: CASSSGQSYEQYF
j_call: TRBJ2-7
v_call: TRBV5-5

cdr3_aa: CASSSLAGGRETQYF
j_call: TRBJ2-5
v_call: TRBV7-2

cdr3_aa: CASRHTAPNTEAFF
j_call: TRBJ1-1
v_call: TRBV7-9

cdr3_aa: CASSVGSPDSRDNYGYTF
j_call: TRBJ1-2
v_call: TRBV9

cdr3_aa: CASSPERPAYEQYF
j_call: TRBJ2-7
v_call: TRBV18

cdr3_aa: CSVGRGALGGYTF
j_call: TRBJ1-2
v_call: TRBV29-1

cdr3_aa: CASSQERAGAYEQYF
j_call: TRBJ2-7
v_call: TRBV4-1

cdr3_aa: CAISEVVGGTEAFF
j_call: TRBJ1-1
v_call: TRBV10-3

cdr3_aa: CASRPPGGNSPLHF
j_call: TRBJ1-6
v_call: TRBV6-5

cdr3_aa: CATPDRAGGYTF
j_call: TRBJ1-2
v_call: TRBV6-4

cdr3_aa: CASSSRAGGDQQYF
j_call: TRBJ2-7
v_call: TRBV7-8

cdr3_aa: CASSETGSSTDTQYF
j_call: TRBJ2-3
v_call: TRBV7-3

cdr3_aa: CASSPQGVGSPLHF
j_call: TRBJ1-6
v_call: TRBV18

cdr3_aa: CASSWEGSGEQFF
j_call: TRBJ2-1
v_call: TRBV5-1

cdr3_aa: CASSLISAGGPKETQYF
j_call: TRBJ2-5
v_call: TRBV7-6

cdr3_aa: CASSPTGSTNTGELFF
j_call: TRBJ2-2
v_call: TRBV5-1

cdr3_aa: CASSYRDSFYGYTF
j_call: TRBJ1-2
v_call: TRBV6-6

cdr3_aa: CASSVGGTGSYNEQFF
j_call: TRBJ2-1
v_call: TRBV9

cdr3_aa: CASSLQGAGSYEQYF
j_call: TRBJ2-7
v_call: TRBV5-1

cdr3_aa: CASSLGGKEQYF
j_call: TRBJ2-7
v_call: TRBV11-2

cdr3_aa: CAWSLGVTEAFF
j_call: TRBJ1-1
v_call: TRBV30

cdr3_aa: CASKVGPSYEQYF
j_call: TRBJ2-7
v_call: TRBV10-2